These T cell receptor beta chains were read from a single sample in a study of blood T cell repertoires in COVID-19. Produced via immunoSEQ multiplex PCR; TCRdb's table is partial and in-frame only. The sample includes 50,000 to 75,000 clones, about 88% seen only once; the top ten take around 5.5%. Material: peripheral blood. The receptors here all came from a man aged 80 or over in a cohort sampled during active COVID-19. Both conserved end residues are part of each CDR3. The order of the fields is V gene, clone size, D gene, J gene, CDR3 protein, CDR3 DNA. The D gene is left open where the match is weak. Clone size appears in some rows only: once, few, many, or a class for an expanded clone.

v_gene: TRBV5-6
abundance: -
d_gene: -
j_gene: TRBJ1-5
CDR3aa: CASPLWGQPQHF
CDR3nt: TGTGCCAGCCCTCTTTGGGGCCAGCCCCAGCATTTT

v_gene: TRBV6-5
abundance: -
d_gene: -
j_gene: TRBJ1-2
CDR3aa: CASTLKSGSNYGYTF
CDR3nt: TGTGCCAGCACCCTGAAGTCGGGGTCTAACTATGGCTACACCTTC

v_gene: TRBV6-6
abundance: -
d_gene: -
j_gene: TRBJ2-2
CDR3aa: CASSYPAVNTGELFF
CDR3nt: TGTGCCAGCAGTTATCCAGCGGTTAACACCGGGGAGCTGTTTTTT

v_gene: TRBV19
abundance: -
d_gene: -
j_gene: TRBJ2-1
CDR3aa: CASTPGYARRGYNEQFF
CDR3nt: TGTGCCAGTACTCCGGGGTACGCTAGGCGGGGCTACAATGAGCAGTTCTTC

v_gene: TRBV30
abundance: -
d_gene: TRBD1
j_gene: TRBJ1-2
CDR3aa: CAWSVRQGAASYGYTF
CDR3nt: TGTGCCTGGAGTGTAAGACAGGGGGCCGCCTCCTATGGCTACACCTTC

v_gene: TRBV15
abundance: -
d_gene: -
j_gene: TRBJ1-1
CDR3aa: CATSRDIGQNTEAFF
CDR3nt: TGTGCCACCAGCAGAGATATAGGACAGAACACTGAAGCTTTCTTT

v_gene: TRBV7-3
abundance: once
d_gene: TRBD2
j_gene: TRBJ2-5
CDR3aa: CASSQGLAEGETQYF
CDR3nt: TGTGCCAGCAGCCAGGGACTAGCGGAGGGCGAGACCCAGTACTTC

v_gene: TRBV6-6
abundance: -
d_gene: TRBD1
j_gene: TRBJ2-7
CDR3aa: CATWDRDTYEQYF
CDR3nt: TGTGCCACCTGGGACAGGGACACCTACGAGCAGTACTTC

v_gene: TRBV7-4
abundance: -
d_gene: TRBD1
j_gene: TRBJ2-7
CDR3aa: CASSPSITGTGEGPYEQYF
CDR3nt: TGTGCCAGCAGCCCCAGCATTACCGGGACAGGGGAGGGGCCCTACGAGCAGTACTTC

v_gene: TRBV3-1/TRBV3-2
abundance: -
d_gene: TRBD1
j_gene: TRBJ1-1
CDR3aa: CASSQGQMNTEAFF
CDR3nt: TGTGCCAGCAGCCAGGGACAGATGAACACTGAAGCTTTCTTT

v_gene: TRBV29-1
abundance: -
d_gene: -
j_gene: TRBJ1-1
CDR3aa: CSVSQLNTEAFF
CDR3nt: TGCAGCGTTTCACAGTTGAACACTGAAGCTTTCTTT

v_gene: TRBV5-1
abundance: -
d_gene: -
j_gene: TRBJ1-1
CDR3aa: CASTVAQGNTEAFF
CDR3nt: TGCGCCAGCACCGTGGCACAGGGAAACACTGAAGCTTTCTTT

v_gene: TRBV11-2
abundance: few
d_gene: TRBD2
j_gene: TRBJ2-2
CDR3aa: CASSLTLLAGTGELFF
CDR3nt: TGTGCCAGCAGCTTGACGTTACTAGCGGGTACCGGGGAGCTGTTTTTT

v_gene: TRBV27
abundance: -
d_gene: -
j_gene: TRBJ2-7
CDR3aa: CASSPHPRATYEQYF
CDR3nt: TGTGCCAGCAGTCCGCATCCCAGGGCCACGTACGAGCAGTACTTC

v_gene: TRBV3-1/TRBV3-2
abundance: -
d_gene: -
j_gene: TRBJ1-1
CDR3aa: CASSQDGAGIMNTEAFF
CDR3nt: TGTGCCAGCAGCCAAGATGGCGCAGGGATTATGAACACTGAAGCTTTCTTT

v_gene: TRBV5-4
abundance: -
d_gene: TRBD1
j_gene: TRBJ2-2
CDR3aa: CASSAQDRVTGELFF
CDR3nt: TGTGCCAGCAGCGCACAGGACAGGGTGACCGGGGAGCTGTTTTTT

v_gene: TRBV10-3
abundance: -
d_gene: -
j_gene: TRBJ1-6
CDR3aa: CAISDGGLANSPLHF
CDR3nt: TGTGCCATCAGTGACGGGGGACTGGCTAATTCACCCCTCCACTTT

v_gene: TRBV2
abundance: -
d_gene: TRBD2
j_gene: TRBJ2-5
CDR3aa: CASNGGLGQETQYF
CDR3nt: TGTGCCAGCAACGGTGGACTAGGCCAAGAGACCCAGTACTTC

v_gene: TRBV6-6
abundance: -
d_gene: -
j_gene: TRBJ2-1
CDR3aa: CASTLLGASLSHEQFF
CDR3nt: TGTGCCAGCACCCTCTTGGGAGCCTCCCTTTCGCATGAGCAGTTCTTC

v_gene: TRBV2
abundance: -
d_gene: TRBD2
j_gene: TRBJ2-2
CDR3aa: CASSAMTSGTNTGELFF
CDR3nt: TGTGCCAGCAGTGCCATGACTAGCGGGACGAACACCGGGGAGCTGTTTTTT

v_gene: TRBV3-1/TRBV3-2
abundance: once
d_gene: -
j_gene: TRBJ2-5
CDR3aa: CASSQDRTDDQETQYF
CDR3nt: TGTGCCAGCAGCCAAGATCGGACTGATGACCAAGAGACCCAGTACTTC

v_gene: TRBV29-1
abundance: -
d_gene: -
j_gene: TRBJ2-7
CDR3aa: CSVDGDREQYF
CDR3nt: TGCAGCGTTGACGGAGACAGAGAGCAGTACTTC

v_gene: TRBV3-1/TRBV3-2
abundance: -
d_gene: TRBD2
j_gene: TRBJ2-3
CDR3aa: CASSPHYREGRGTDTQYF
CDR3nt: TGTGCCAGCAGCCCCCACTACCGGGAGGGCCGGGGCACAGATACGCAGTATTTT

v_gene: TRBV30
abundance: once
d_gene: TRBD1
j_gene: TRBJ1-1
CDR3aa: CAWRSNRGYELNTEAFF
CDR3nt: TGTGCCTGGAGGTCAAACAGGGGGTATGAGCTGAACACTGAAGCTTTCTTT

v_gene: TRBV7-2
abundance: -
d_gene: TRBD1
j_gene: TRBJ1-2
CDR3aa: CASSLDRTGTGGNGYTF
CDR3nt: TGTGCCAGCAGCTTAGATCGTACCGGGACAGGGGGGAATGGCTACACCTTC

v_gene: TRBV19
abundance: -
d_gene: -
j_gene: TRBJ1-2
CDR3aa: CASSINRVNYGYTF
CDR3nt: TGTGCCAGTAGTATAAACAGGGTAAACTATGGCTACACCTTC

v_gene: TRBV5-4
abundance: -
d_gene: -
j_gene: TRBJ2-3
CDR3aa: CASSFSTGRVVDTQYF
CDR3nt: TGTGCCAGCAGCTTTAGCACAGGAAGGGTGGTAGATACGCAGTATTTT